This T cell receptor beta chain is drawn from a study of shared clonotypes between healthy human individuals. Comment on this clone: Its cognate antigen is unknown.

Study-level points and caveats: Among donors, sharing of clonotypes was expected to be affected by sequencing depth. The study sampled only blood, and tissue repertoires likely differ.

Only in-frame clones appear in the TCRdb table, and some are missing; sequencing was by immunoSEQ multiplex PCR. The sample records around 2.1 million clones, 95% being singletons. J gave up 5 bases and V 5 bases, and 11 bases lay outside the gene matches. The CDR3 runs 18 residues. Germline loops: CDR1 SGHVS, CDR2 FQNEAQ. The specimen sequenced was naive CD4+ T cells sorted from blood. The subset was: CD45RA+ positively selected. This chain joins TRBV7-8 and TRBJ2-1, with 14 positions matching TRBD2. The source is a young man in good health. CDR3 in amino acids: CASSPRSKTSGGDNEQFF. The CDR3 bases are TGTGCCAGCAGCCCCCGATCAAAGACTAGCGGGGGGGACAATGAGCAGTTCTTC.